The 20 T cell receptor beta chains given below trace back to one sample, sequenced in a study of blood T cell repertoires in COVID-19. Assay: immunoSEQ multiplex PCR; the TCRdb copy retains only in-frame clones and omits some. The sample shows approximately 100,000 clones, 65% to 90% of them seen only once. Sequencing was done on a sample of PBMCs or T cells enriched from blood (not recorded which). Receptors originate from a woman aged 50 to 65 who had recovered from COVID-19.

The chain joins TRBV6-5 to TRBJ2-3; 7 bases line up with TRBD2. There are 16 residues in the CDR3. With 2 bases clipped from V and 6 bases from J, the junction kept 11 bases outside the gene matches. Germline lookup yields CDR1 MNHEY and CDR2 SVGAGI. As DNA, the CDR3 is TGTGCCAGCAGTTACGGGACCCGGGAGGCAGGGGATACGCAGTATTTT. Translated: CASSYGTREAGDTQYF.

The V call is TRBV5-1, the J call TRBJ2-3, with D unresolved. Germline lookup yields CDR1 SGHRS and CDR2 YFSETQ. V lost 5 bases to trimming and J lost 5 bases, with 12 bases between them. The CDR3 is made up of 13 amino acids. The CDR3 loop is CASRSTNGDTQYF. The CDR3 nucleotides are TGCGCCAGCAGATCAACCAACGGAGATACGCAGTATTTT.

This chain joins TRBV4-2 and TRBJ1-6; possible D gene TRBD1, 5 bases. Trimming cost V 4 bases and J 4 bases, with 14 bases left between them. The germline CDR1 and CDR2 sequences are LGHNA and YNFKEQ. CDR3 length: 16 residues. CDR3 region: CASSRGGDFYNSPLHF. The CDR3 DNA reads TGTGCCAGCAGCCGGGGGGGGGACTTTTATAATTCACCCCTCCACTTT.

As concerns this clone: Additional DNA sequences in this sample encode the identical CDR3. The rearrangement joins TRBV27 to TRBJ1-2; D is perhaps TRBD1 (6 bases). The germline V gene has CDR1 MNHEY and CDR2 SMNVEV (reference sequence). CDR3 length equals 13 residues. Trimming stripped 6 bases from V and 5 bases from J, with 13 bases between. The CDR3 DNA sequence: TGTGCCAGCAGATTCGGGCAGGGGTATGGCTACACCTTC. Its translation is CASRFGQGYGYTF.

The chain is built from TRBV29-1 and TRBJ2-6; 8 nucleotides match TRBD1. The V gene's germline CDR1 is SQVTM and CDR2 ANQGSEA. The CDR3 runs to 18 residues. Trimming cost V 5 bases and J 0 bases; bases outside gene matches: 12. The CDR3 spells CSVNTGGPMSSGANVLTF. The CDR3 DNA is TGCAGCGTTAACACAGGGGGTCCTATGTCCTCTGGGGCCAACGTCCTGACTTTC.

The rearrangement joins TRBV7-2 to TRBJ2-7; TRBD1 aligns across 8 bases. CDR1 SGHTA and CDR2 FQGNSA come from the germline V gene. There are 15 residues in the CDR3. J lost 2 bases, V lost 5 bases, and 8 bases had no gene match. CDR3 sequence: CASSLRQGAPYEQYF. CDR3 sequence (DNA): TGTGCCAGCAGCCTCAGGCAGGGGGCCCCCTACGAGCAGTACTTC.

The CDR3 sequence: CASSETSGSDEQYF. DNA of the CDR3: TGCGCCAGCAGCGAGACTAGCGGGAGCGACGAGCAGTACTTC. The J gene is TRBJ2-7, the V gene TRBV10-1, with 12 bases fitting TRBD2. The CDR3 sequence is 14 residues long. The germline V gene encodes CDR1 WNHNN and CDR2 SYGVQD (reference sequence). The ends lost 6 bases at V and 5 bases at J; junction bases unmatched: 5.

This chain uses TRBV6-1 with TRBJ2-7, with D perhaps TRBD2 (6 bases). V was shortened by 1 base and J by 2 bases, with 6 bases between the two germline ends. Germline V CDR1 and CDR2: MNHNS, SASEGT. The CDR3 runs 13 residues. The CDR3 nucleotides read TGTGCCAGCAGTGAAGAGCGGGCCTACGAGCAGTACTTC. Its translation: CASSEERAYEQYF.

As DNA, the CDR3 is TGTGCCAGCAGGCCTGACAGGGGGCAAGATACGCAGTATTTT. It is translated as CASRPDRGQDTQYF. The gene calls are TRBV6-5 and TRBJ2-3; 10 nucleotides line up with TRBD1. The V gene's germline CDR1 is MNHEY and CDR2 SVGAGI. The CDR3 runs to 14 residues. The trim removed 6 bases at V and 5 bases at J, leaving 5 bases unmatched.

The gene calls are TRBV30 and TRBJ2-4, with a tentative D call TRBD1 (6 bases). Deletions cut 1 base from V and 8 bases from J, with 9 bases between. The CDR3 runs 12 residues. Germline CDR1 reads GTSNPN; CDR2 reads SVGIG (reference sequence). CDR3 protein: CAWSGGQDIQYF. CDR3 DNA: TGTGCCTGGAGTGGGGGACAAGACATTCAGTACTTC.

The V and J genes are TRBV21-1 and TRBJ1-2; the D call in the table, TRBD1, was not verified against the DNA. TRBV21-1 is listed as a pseudogene. The CDR3 is 14 residues long. CDR3 nucleotides: TGTGCCAGAGACAGAGGAAGGGGCCGCTATGGCTACACCTTC. Protein product: CARDRGRGRYGYTF.

The CDR3 region has the DNA TGTGCCAGCAGCGGGGCCGGGACTCCAAACTATGGCTACACCTTC. It translates to CASSGAGTPNYGYTF. This chain connects TRBV5-4 to TRBJ1-2; the D gene is possibly TRBD1 (5 bases). The V end lost 4 bases, the J end lost 2 bases, and 15 bases lay between the germline ends. The CDR3 has 15 residues. Germline CDR1 reads SGHNT; CDR2 reads YYREEE (reference sequence).

The rearrangement uses TRBV7-8 and TRBJ2-5; weak D call: TRBD2 (6 bases). This CDR3 is 16 amino acids long. CDR1 and CDR2 from the germline V gene are SGHVS and FQNEAQ. Between the trimmed V and J ends, which lost 7 bases and 3 bases, there was a span of 21 bases. CDR3 loop: CASTFRVEEGEETQYF. The CDR3 DNA reads as TGTGCCAGCACCTTTAGGGTGGAGGAGGGAGAAGAGACCCAGTACTTC.

V is TRBV28 and J is TRBJ1-1; D unclear. Germline lookup yields CDR1 MDHEN and CDR2 SYDVKM. The CDR3 consists of 15 residues. V lost 2 bases to trimming and J lost 4 bases, with 14 bases between them. CDR3: CASSLNPRGTTEAFF. The DNA for the CDR3 is TGTGCCAGCAGTTTAAACCCACGGGGTACCACTGAAGCTTTCTTT.

A single count supports this clone. This rearrangement joins TRBV7-3 to TRBJ2-2, with D uncertain. V gave up 5 bases and J gave up 3 bases, with 10 bases separating them. Germline-derived CDR1 and CDR2 are SGHTA and FQGTGA. This CDR3 comprises 14 residues. CDR3 protein: CASSPNLYTGELFF. CDR3 DNA: TGTGCCAGCAGCCCAAACTTGTACACCGGGGAGCTGTTTTTT.

The rearrangement uses TRBV18 and TRBJ2-7; D remains ambiguous. V dropped 2 bases and J dropped 5 bases, with 13 bases sitting between them. This CDR3 spans 14 amino acids. Per the germline V gene, CDR1 is KGHSH and CDR2 is LQKENI. The CDR3 reads CASSPGSRVHEQYF. Written as DNA, the CDR3 is TGTGCCAGCTCACCAGGTAGTCGGGTCCACGAGCAGTACTTC.

This clone came up a few times. The J gene is TRBJ2-7, the V gene TRBV2; D gene ambiguous. The V end lost 7 bases, the J end lost 5 bases, and 9 bases lay between the germline ends. The CDR3 runs 11 residues. CDR1 and CDR2 (germline): SNHLY, FYNNEI. In DNA, the CDR3 is TGTGCCAGCACCGATCGGGACGAGCAGTACTTC. This codes for CASTDRDEQYF.

The chain couples TRBV27 to TRBJ1-5; 9 nucleotides match TRBD1. Germline V CDR1 and CDR2: MNHEY, SMNVEV (reference sequence). This CDR3 has 16 residues. The trim removed 5 bases at V and 7 bases at J, leaving 12 bases unmatched. CDR3 region: CASSPIRTGERQPQHF. For the CDR3, the DNA is TGTGCCAGCAGTCCAATAAGGACAGGGGAGAGGCAGCCCCAGCATTTT.

The CDR3 sequence is CSVEGRGFAEAFF. The CDR3 DNA sequence: TGCAGCGTTGAGGGCAGGGGTTTTGCTGAAGCTTTCTTT. The chain has TRBV29-1 and TRBJ1-1, with a tentative D call TRBD1 (6 bases). Germline CDR1 SQVTM, CDR2 ANQGSEA. The CDR3 is made up of 13 amino acids. V dropped 3 bases and J dropped 6 bases, with 14 bases sitting between them.

The chain employs TRBV5-1 and TRBJ2-1, with TRBD2 matching over 8 bases. J lost 1 base, V lost 4 bases, and 7 bases had no gene match. Germline values: CDR1 SGHRS, CDR2 YFSETQ. The CDR3 totals 16 residues. The CDR3, as DNA: TGCGCCAGCAGCGCTTCCGGGACTAGTTCCTACAATGAGCAGTTCTTC. This codes for CASSASGTSSYNEQFF.